Presented here are 9 T cell receptor beta chains from one specimen sequenced in a study of cytomegalovirus exposure and HLA in healthy donors. PCR employed 60 Vbeta and 13 Jbeta primers. Produced via immunoSEQ multiplex PCR; TCRdb's table is partial and in-frame only. The sample has about 67,000 clones. Sequenced sample: PBMCs. Every receptor here comes from a man between 25 and 39 years old in good health and CMV-seropositive.

This rearrangement joins TRBV5-6 to TRBJ2-1; maybe TRBD1 (5 bases). Trimming removed 2 bases at V and 5 bases at J, with 14 bases between. The CDR3 consists of 15 residues. The V gene's germline CDR1 is SGHDT and CDR2 YYEEEE. The CDR3: CASSFDERGDNEQFF. CDR3 in DNA: TGTGCCAGCAGCTTCGACGAAAGGGGCGACAATGAGCAGTTCTTC.

The rearrangement joins TRBV19 to TRBJ2-5, with 8 bases matching TRBD2. This CDR3 comprises 15 residues. Germline trimming cut 4 bases from V and 0 bases from J; bases unmatched to any gene: 4. Germline V gives CDR1 LNHDA, CDR2 SQIVND (reference sequence). The CDR3 is CASSKGLGNQETQYF. In DNA, the CDR3 is TGTGCCAGTAGTAAGGGACTAGGGAACCAAGAGACCCAGTACTTC.

The CDR3 loop reads CASSFRAGGLDEQFF. For the CDR3, the DNA is TGTGCCAGCAGTTTCCGGGCAGGGGGCTTGGATGAGCAGTTCTTC. This rearrangement joins TRBV28 to TRBJ2-1; 8 positions agree with TRBD1. CDR1 and CDR2 from the germline V gene are MDHEN and SYDVKM. J gave up 8 bases and V 3 bases, and 9 bases lay outside the gene matches. The CDR3 has 15 residues.

The chain carries TRBV7-2 and TRBJ2-5; possibly TRBD2 for D (6 bases). V lost 6 bases and J lost 1, with 12 bases in between. The CDR3 spans 14 residues. Germline CDR1 and CDR2: SGHTA and FQGNSA. CDR3 region: CASSPVGGQETQYF. The DNA for the CDR3 is TGTGCCAGCAGTCCCGTGGGGGGCCAAGAGACCCAGTACTTC.

The chain has TRBV6-1 and TRBJ2-3, with TRBD2 identical over 11 bases. The V and J ends lost 0 bases and 0 bases, in that order; junction bases with no gene match: 5. The CDR3 totals 18 residues. CDR1 and CDR2 (germline): MNHNS, SASEGT. For the CDR3, the DNA is TGTGCCAGCAGTGAAGCGCCGGGACTAGCGGCTAGCACAGATACGCAGTATTTT. Its protein is CASSEAPGLAASTDTQYF.

The rearrangement links TRBV5-8 to TRBJ1-6; 8 positions agree with TRBD1. Germline CDR1 and CDR2: SGHTS and YDEGEE. This CDR3 has 16 amino acids. Trimming removed 4 bases from V and 9 bases from J; junction bases left unmatched: 12. CDR3 in DNA: TGTGCCAGCAGCATTTATCAGGGGGCCATAGCTTCACCCCTCCACTTT. Protein product: CASSIYQGAIASPLHF. Looking up the rest from reference TRBV5-8 and TRBJ1-6 gives the full variable domain: EAGVTQSPTHLIKTRGQQATLRCSPISGHTSVYWYQQALGLGLQFLLWYDEGEERNRGNFPPRFSGRQFPNYSSELNVNALELEDSALYLCASSIYQGAIASPLHFGNGTRLTVT.

J is TRBJ2-5 and V is TRBV29-1, with 7 bases that match TRBD1. The germline V gene encodes CDR1 SQVTM and CDR2 ANQGSEA. The V and J ends lost 8 bases and 1 base, in that order; junction bases with no gene match: 7. CDR3 size: 13 residues. Here the CDR3 reads CSLSDRAQETQYF. CDR3 sequence (DNA): TGCAGCCTCTCTGACAGGGCCCAAGAGACCCAGTACTTC.

This chain links TRBV27 with TRBJ1-5, with TRBD1 matching 9 bases. From germline, CDR1 is MNHEY and CDR2 SMNVEV (reference sequence). The CDR3 length is 15 residues. J was trimmed by 4 bases and V by 5 bases; bases with no gene match: 6. The CDR3 region is CASSTLDRGNQPQHF. As DNA, the CDR3 is TGTGCCAGCAGTACCCTGGACAGGGGTAATCAGCCCCAGCATTTT.

This chain uses TRBV6-6 with TRBJ2-2; 7 nucleotides agree with TRBD2. The V and J ends lost 6 bases and 0 bases, in that order; junction bases with no gene match: 7. CDR1 and CDR2 from the germline V gene are MNHNY and SVGAGI (reference sequence). The CDR3 sequence is 16 residues long. The CDR3, as DNA: TGTGCCAGCAGCCCATGGGGGGGGACGAACACCGGGGAGCTGTTTTTT. Translation gives CASSPWGGTNTGELFF.